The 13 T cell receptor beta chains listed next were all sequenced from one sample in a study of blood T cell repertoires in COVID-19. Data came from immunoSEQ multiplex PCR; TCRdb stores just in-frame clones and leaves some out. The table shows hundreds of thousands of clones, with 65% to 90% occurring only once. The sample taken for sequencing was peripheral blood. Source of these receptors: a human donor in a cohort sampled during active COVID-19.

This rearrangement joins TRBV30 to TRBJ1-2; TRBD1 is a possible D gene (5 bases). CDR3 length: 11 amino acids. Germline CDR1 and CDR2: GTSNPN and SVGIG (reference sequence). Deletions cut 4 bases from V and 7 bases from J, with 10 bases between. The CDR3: CAWTGRGGYTF. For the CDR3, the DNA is TGTGCCTGGACAGGGAGGGGTGGCTACACCTTC. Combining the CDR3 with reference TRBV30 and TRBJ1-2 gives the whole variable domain SQTIHQWPATLVQPVGSPLSLECTVEGTSNPNLYWYRQAAGRGLQLLFYSVGIGQISSEVPQNLSASRPQDRQFILSSKKLLLSDSGFYLCAWTGRGGYTFGSGTRLTVV.

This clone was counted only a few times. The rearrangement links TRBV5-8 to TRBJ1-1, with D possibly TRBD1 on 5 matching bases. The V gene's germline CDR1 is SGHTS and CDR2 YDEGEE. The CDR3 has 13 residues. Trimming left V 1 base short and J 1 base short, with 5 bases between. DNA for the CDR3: TGTGCCAGCAGCTTGACAGGGAACACTGAAGCTTTCTTT. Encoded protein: CASSLTGNTEAFF.

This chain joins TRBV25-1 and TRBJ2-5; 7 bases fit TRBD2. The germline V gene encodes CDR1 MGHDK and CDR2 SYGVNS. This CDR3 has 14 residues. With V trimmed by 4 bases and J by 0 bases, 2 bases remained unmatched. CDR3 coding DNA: TGTGCCAGCAGTGTGGGGGGGTACCAAGAGACCCAGTACTTC. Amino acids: CASSVGGYQETQYF.

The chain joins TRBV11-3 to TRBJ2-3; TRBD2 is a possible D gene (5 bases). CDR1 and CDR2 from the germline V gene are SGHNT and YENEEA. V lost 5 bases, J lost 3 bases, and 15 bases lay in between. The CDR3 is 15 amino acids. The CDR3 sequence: CASSPSSRRTDTQYF. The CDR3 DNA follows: TGTGCCAGCAGCCCTTCCTCAAGGAGGACAGATACGCAGTATTTT.

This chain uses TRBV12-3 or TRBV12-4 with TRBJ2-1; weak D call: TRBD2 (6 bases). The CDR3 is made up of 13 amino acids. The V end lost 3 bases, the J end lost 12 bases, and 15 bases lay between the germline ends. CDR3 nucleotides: TGTGCCAGCAGTTTGCAGACTAGTTCAGGGCAGTTCTTC. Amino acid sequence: CASSLQTSSGQFF.

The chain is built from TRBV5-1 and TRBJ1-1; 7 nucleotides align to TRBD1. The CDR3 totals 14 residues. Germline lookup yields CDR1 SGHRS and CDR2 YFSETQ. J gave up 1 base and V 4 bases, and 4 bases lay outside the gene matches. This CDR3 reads CASSMGTANTEAFF. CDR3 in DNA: TGCGCCAGCAGCATGGGGACAGCGAACACTGAAGCTTTCTTT.

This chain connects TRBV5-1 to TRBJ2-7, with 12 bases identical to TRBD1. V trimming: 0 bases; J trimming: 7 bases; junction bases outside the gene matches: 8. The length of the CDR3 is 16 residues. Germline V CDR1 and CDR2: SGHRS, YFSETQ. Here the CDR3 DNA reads TGCGCCAGCAGCTTGGTTACGGGACAGGGGGCAGGGGAGCAGTACTTC. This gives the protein CASSLVTGQGAGEQYF.

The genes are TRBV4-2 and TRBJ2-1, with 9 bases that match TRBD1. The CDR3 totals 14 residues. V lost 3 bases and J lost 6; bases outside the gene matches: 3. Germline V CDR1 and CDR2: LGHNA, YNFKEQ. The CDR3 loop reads CASSQGQGGNEQFF. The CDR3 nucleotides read TGTGCCAGCAGCCAGGGACAGGGAGGCAATGAGCAGTTCTTC.

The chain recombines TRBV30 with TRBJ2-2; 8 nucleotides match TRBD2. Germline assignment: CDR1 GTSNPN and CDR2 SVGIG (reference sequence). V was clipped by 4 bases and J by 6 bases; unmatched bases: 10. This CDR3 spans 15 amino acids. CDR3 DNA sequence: TGTGCCTGGAACAATCTCGGACTAGCCGCCGGGGAGCTGTTTTTT. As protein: CAWNNLGLAAGELFF. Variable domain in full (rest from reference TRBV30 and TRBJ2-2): SQTIHQWPATLVQPVGSPLSLECTVEGTSNPNLYWYRQAAGRGLQLLFYSVGIGQISSEVPQNLSASRPQDRQFILSSKKLLLSDSGFYLCAWNNLGLAAGELFFGEGSRLTVL.

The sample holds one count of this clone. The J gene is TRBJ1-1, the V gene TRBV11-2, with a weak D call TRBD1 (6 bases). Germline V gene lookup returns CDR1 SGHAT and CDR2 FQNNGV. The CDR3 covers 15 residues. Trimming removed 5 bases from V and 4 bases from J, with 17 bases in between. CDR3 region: CASSPQGGASTEAFF. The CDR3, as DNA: TGTGCCAGCAGCCCCCAAGGGGGGGCGAGCACTGAAGCTTTCTTT.

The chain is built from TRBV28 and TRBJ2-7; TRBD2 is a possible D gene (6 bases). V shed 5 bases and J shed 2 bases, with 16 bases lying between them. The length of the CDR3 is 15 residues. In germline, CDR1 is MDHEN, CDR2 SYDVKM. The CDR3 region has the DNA TGTGCCAGCAGTCCCCAACTAGCCCTGGCCTACGAGCAGTACTTC. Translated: CASSPQLALAYEQYF.

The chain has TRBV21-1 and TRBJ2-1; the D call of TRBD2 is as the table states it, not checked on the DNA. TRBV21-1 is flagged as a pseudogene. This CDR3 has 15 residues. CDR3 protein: CASSKLRSSYNEQFF. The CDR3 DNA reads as TGTGCCAGCAGTAAGTTGCGGAGCTCCTACAATGAGCAGTTCTTC.

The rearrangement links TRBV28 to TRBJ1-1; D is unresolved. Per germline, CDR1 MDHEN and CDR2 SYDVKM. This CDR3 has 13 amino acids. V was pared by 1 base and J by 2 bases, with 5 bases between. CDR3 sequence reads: CASSLYGNTEAFF. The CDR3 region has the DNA TGTGCCAGCAGTTTATACGGTAACACTGAAGCTTTCTTT. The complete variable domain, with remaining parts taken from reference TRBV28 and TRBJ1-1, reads DVKVTQSSRYLVKRTGEKVFLECVQDMDHENMFWYRQDPGLGLRLIYFSYDVKMKEKGDIPEGYSVSREKKERFSLILESASTNQTSMYLCASSLYGNTEAFFGQGTRLTVV.